These 10 T cell receptor beta chains were all obtained from the same sample, sequenced in a study of T cell responses to AZD1222 COVID-19 vaccine (dated by TCRdb to about 2021). The library relied on the immunoSEQ multiplex PCR assay. The table was pulled from immuneACCESS by TCRdb, which kept in-frame rearrangements only. Such tables lose some clones; where checked, under half of the loss comes from unresolved V genes, and the rest has no known cause. This sample comprises around 95,000 clones, about nine tenths of them detected only once. About 1.5% of the sample rests with the top ten. The sample's time point, from its label and the paper: baseline before first vaccination. Here the sequenced sample was peripheral blood, taken on day 0 of AZD1222 vaccination. The receptor set was obtained from an adult in good health.

The chain couples TRBV3-1 (or the pseudogene TRBV3-2) to TRBJ1-5; 10 bases agree with TRBD1. Germline values: CDR1 LGHDT, CDR2 YNNKEL (reference sequence). The CDR3 totals 15 residues. Trimming cost V 6 bases and J 2 bases; bases outside gene matches: 4. For the CDR3, the DNA is TGTGCCAGCAGGGGGACAGGGGAGGGCAATCAGCCCCAGCATTTT. Encoded protein: CASRGTGEGNQPQHF.

The chain employs TRBV3-1 (or the pseudogene TRBV3-2) and TRBJ1-5; D gene unclear. CDR1 is LGHDT and CDR2 is YNNKEL in the germline V gene (reference sequence). The length of the CDR3 is 13 residues. With 2 bases removed from V and 6 bases from J, the gap between germline ends came to 8 bases. CDR3 in DNA: TGTGCCAGCAGCCAAATTATTGGTCAGCCCCAGCATTTT. Translation gives CASSQIIGQPQHF.

Written as DNA, the CDR3 is TGTGCCAGCAGTTTACCCACAGGATCCGGGAATCAGCCCCAGCATTTT. This translates into CASSLPTGSGNQPQHF. The chain employs TRBV28 and TRBJ1-5, with a possible D match to TRBD1 (5 bases). The CDR3 runs to 16 residues. Trimming removed 2 bases at V and 4 bases at J, with 15 bases between. Germline V lookup: CDR1 MDHEN, CDR2 SYDVKM.

The rearrangement uses TRBV9 and TRBJ1-2, with D tentatively TRBD1 (5 bases). The CDR3 spans 14 residues. Per germline, CDR1 SGDLS and CDR2 YYNGEE. Trimming removed 5 bases from V and 2 bases from J, with 13 bases in between. The CDR3 DNA reads TGTGCCAGCAGTCCCGGGACCGTGAACTATGGCTACACCTTC. As protein: CASSPGTVNYGYTF. The whole variable domain, remainder taken from reference TRBV9 and TRBJ1-2, is DSGVTQTPKHLITATGQRVTLRCSPRSGDLSVYWYQQSLDQGLQFLIQYYNGEERAKGNILERFSAQQFPDLHSELNLSSLELGDSALYFCASSPGTVNYGYTFGSGTRLTVV.

V is TRBV7-6 and J is TRBJ1-1; 8 nucleotides line up with TRBD1. J lost 1 base, V lost 10 bases, and 2 bases had no gene match. This CDR3 contains 12 residues. CDR1 is SGHVS, CDR2 FNYEAQ, per germline. The chain's CDR3 is CATGQGNTEAFF. Here the CDR3 DNA reads TGTGCCACCGGACAGGGGAACACTGAAGCTTTCTTT.

The rearrangement joins TRBV20-1 to TRBJ1-4; the D is unclear. Between the trimmed V and J ends, which lost 5 bases and 8 bases, there was a span of 9 bases. The germline CDR1 and CDR2 sequences are DFQATT and SNEGSKA (reference sequence). The CDR3 length is 11 residues. CDR3 in amino acids: CSALGWEKLFF. CDR3 DNA: TGCAGTGCTCTAGGTTGGGAAAAACTGTTTTTT.

This clone was counted once. The rearrangement links TRBV30 to TRBJ1-4; 9 nucleotides agree with TRBD1. The CDR3 has 14 residues. CDR1 and CDR2 (germline): GTSNPN, SVGIG (reference sequence). With V trimmed by 3 bases and J by 5 bases, 4 bases remained unmatched. Here the CDR3 reads CAWSRTGVNEKLFF. The CDR3 DNA reads TGTGCCTGGAGCCGGACAGGGGTAAATGAAAAACTGTTTTTT.

This clone was recorded only once. The J gene is TRBJ1-3, the V gene TRBV10-3; 12 bases line up with TRBD1. This CDR3 comprises 18 residues. CDR1 ENHRY and CDR2 SYGVKD come from the germline V gene. The V gene end was trimmed by 6 bases and the J gene end by 0 bases; junction bases not matched to a gene: 9. The CDR3 DNA sequence: TGTGCCATCAGGCCGGGACAGGGGGCCAAGAGCTCTGGAAACACCATATATTTT. Translated, it gives CAIRPGQGAKSSGNTIYF.

J is TRBJ1-3 and V is TRBV28; perhaps TRBD1 as D (5 bases). The CDR3 sequence is 13 residues long. Trimming took 6 bases from V and 3 from J, leaving 9 bases between them. CDR1 and CDR2 from the germline V gene are MDHEN and SYDVKM. CDR3 nucleotide sequence: TGTGCCAGCAGCCTGGGGGTTGGAAACACCATATATTTT. Translated, it gives CASSLGVGNTIYF. Full variable domain (outside the CDR3, taken from reference TRBV28 and TRBJ1-3): DVKVTQSSRYLVKRTGEKVFLECVQDMDHENMFWYRQDPGLGLRLIYFSYDVKMKEKGDIPEGYSVSREKKERFSLILESASTNQTSMYLCASSLGVGNTIYFGEGSWLTVV.

V usage is TRBV7-9 and J usage is TRBJ2-1; D may be TRBD2 (7 bases). Germline CDR1 SEHNR, CDR2 FQNEAQ (reference sequence). The CDR3 has 19 amino acids. Trimming pared 1 base from V and 4 bases from J, leaving 23 bases between. CDR3 loop: CASSLGVWEGLGGYNEQFF. CDR3 DNA: TGTGCCAGCAGCTTAGGTGTTTGGGAAGGACTAGGGGGATACAATGAGCAGTTCTTC. The whole variable domain, remainder taken from reference TRBV7-9 and TRBJ2-1, is DTGVSQNPRHKITKRGQNVTFRCDPISEHNRLYWYRQTLGQGPEFLTYFQNEAQLEKSRLLSDRFSAERPKGSFSTLEIQRTEQGDSAMYLCASSLGVWEGLGGYNEQFFGPGTRLTVL.